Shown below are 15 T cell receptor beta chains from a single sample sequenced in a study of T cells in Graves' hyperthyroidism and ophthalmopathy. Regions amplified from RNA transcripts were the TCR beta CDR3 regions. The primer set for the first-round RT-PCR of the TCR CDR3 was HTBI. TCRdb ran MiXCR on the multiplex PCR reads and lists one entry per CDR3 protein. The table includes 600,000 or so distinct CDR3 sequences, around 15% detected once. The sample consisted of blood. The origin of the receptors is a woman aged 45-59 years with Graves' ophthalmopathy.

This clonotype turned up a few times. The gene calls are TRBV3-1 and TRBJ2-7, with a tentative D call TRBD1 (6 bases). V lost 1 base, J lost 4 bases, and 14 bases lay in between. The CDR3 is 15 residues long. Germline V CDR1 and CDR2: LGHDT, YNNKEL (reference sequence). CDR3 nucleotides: TGTGCCAGCAGCCAAGTTAGTATAAGGGGGTACGAGCAGTACTTC. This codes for CASSQVSIRGYEQYF.

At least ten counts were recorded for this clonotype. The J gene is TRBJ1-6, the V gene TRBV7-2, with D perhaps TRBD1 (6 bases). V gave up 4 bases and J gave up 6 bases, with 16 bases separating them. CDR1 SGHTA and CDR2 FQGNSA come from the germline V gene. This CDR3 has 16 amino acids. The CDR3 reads CASSSGAGNGNSPLHF. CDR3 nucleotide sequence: TGTGCCAGCAGCTCGGGGGCCGGGAATGGTAATTCACCCCTCCACTTT. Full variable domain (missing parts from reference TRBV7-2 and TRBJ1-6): GAGVSQSPSNKVTEKGKDVELRCDPISGHTALYWYRQSLGQGLEFLIYFQGNSAPDKSGLPSDRFSAERTGGSVSTLTIQRTQQEDSAVYLCASSSGAGNGNSPLHFGNGTRLTVT.

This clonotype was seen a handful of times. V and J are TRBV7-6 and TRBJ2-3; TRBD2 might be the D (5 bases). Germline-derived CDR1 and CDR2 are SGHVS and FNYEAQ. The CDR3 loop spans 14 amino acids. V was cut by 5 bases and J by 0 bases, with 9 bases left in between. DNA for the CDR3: TGTGCCAGCAGCCGCGGACTCAGCACAGATACGCAGTATTTT. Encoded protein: CASSRGLSTDTQYF.

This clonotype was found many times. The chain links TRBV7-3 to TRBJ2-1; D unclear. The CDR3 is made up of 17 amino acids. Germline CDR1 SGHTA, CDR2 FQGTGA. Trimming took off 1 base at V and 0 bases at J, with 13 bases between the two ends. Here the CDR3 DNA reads TGTGCCAGCAGCTTAAAAGGCGGTCCCCACTCCTACAATGAGCAGTTCTTC. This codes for CASSLKGGPHSYNEQFF.

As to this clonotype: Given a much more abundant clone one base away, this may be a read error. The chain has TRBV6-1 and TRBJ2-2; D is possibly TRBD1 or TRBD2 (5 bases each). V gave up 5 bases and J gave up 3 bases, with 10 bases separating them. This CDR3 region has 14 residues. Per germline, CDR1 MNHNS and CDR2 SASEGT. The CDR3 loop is CASSRGTYTGELFF. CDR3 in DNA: TGTGCCAGCAGTAGAGGGACGTACACCGGGGAGCTGTTTTTT.

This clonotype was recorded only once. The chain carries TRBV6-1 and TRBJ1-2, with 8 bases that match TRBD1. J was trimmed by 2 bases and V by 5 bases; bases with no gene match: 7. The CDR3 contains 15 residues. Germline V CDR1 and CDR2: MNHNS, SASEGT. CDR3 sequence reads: CASSQFQGANYGYTF. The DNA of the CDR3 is TGTGCCAGCAGTCAATTTCAGGGGGCGAACTATGGCTACACCTTC.

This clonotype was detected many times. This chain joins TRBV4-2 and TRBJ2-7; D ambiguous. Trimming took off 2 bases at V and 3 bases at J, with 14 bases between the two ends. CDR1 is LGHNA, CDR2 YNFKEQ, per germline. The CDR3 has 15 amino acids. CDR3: CASSQQAVPNYEQYF. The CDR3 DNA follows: TGTGCCAGCAGCCAACAGGCAGTCCCAAACTACGAGCAGTACTTC.

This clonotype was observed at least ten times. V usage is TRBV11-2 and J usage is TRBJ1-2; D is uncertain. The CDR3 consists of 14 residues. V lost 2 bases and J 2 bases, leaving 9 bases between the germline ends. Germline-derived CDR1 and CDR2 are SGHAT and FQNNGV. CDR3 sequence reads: CASSLNGRNYGYTF. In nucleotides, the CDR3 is TGTGCCAGCAGCTTAAACGGGAGAAACTATGGCTACACCTTC. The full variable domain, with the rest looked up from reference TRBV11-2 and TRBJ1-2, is EAGVAQSPRYKIIEKRQSVAFWCNPISGHATLYWYQQILGQGPKLLIQFQNNGVVDDSQLPKDRFSAERLKGVDSTLKIQPAKLEDSAVYLCASSLNGRNYGYTFGSGTRLTVV.

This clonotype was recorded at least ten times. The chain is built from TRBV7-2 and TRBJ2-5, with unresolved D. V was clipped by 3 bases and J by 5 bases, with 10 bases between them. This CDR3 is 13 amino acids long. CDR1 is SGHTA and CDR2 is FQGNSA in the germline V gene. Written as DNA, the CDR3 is TGTGCCAGCAGCTTTATGATTACCGAGACCCAGTACTTC. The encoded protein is CASSFMITETQYF.

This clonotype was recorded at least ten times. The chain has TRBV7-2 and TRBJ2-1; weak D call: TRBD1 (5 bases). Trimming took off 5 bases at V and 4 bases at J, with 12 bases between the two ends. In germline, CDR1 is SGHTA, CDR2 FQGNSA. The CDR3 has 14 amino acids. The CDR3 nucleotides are TGTGCCAGCAGCCCCCGACAGAGGTACAATGAGCAGTTCTTC. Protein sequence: CASSPRQRYNEQFF.

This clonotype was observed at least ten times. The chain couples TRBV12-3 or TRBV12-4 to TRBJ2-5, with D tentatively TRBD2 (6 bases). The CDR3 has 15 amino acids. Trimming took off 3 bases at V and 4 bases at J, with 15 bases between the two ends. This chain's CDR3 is CASSLKRLGGETQYF. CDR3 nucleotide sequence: TGTGCCAGCAGTTTGAAGCGTCTGGGAGGAGAGACCCAGTACTTC.

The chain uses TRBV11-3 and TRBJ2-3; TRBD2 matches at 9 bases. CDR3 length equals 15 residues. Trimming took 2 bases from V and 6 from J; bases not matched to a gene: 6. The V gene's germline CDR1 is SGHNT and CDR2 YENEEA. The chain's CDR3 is CASSLRAGGSDTQYF. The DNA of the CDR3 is TGTGCCAGCAGCTTACGAGCGGGAGGATCGGATACGCAGTATTTT.

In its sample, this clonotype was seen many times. DNA of the CDR3: TGTGCCAGCAGCTTTGGCGGGAGGGTGGCAGATACGCAGTATTTT. It encodes CASSFGGRVADTQYF. The gene calls are TRBV11-2 and TRBJ2-3; 9 nucleotides align to TRBD2. V lost 3 bases to trimming and J lost 4 bases; unmatched junction nucleotides: 5. The CDR3 extends over 15 amino acids. Germline V gives CDR1 SGHAT, CDR2 FQNNGV.

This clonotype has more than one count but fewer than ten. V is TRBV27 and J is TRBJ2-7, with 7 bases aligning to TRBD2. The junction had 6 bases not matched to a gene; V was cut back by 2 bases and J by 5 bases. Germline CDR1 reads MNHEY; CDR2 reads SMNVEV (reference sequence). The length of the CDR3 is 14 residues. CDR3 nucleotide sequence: TGTGCCAGCAGTTTAGTGGCAAGCGGGAACGAGCAGTACTTC. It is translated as CASSLVASGNEQYF.

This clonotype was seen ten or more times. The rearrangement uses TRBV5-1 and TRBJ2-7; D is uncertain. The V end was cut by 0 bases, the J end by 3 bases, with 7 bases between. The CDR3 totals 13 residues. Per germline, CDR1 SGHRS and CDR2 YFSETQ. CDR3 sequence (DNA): TGCGCCAGCAGCTTGGCCGAGGACTACGAGCAGTACTTC. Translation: CASSLAEDYEQYF.